Shown below are 30 T cell receptor beta chains from a single sample sequenced in a study of T cells in localized non-small cell lung cancer (TCRdb year 2020). The receptor library was made with the immunoSEQ multiplex PCR assay. The immuneACCESS repertoire file appears here via TCRdb, limited to in-frame rearrangements. These files lack a portion of the clones; in checked studies, under half of the deficit traces to unresolved V genes, and the cause of the others is not known. Here the sample has some 1,500 clones; under 30% occur a single time. The ten biggest clones cover roughly 13% of the sample. The starting material was normal lung tissue next to the tumor, obtained before any cancer treatment. All receptors come from a man aged 40 to 70 with stage II squamous cell lung carcinoma.

The chain combines TRBV11-3 with TRBJ2-7, with 7 bases matching TRBD2. The junction had 10 bases not matched to a gene; V was cut back by 5 bases and J by 3 bases. This CDR3 has 15 amino acids. Germline CDR1 is SGHNT and CDR2 is YENEEA. CDR3 nucleotide sequence: TGTGCCAGCAGCGACCAACAATGGACTAGCTACGAGCAGTACTTC. Protein sequence: CASSDQQWTSYEQYF.

The rearrangement uses TRBV9 and TRBJ2-3; 12 positions agree with TRBD2. This CDR3 is built from 15 residues. The V gene's germline CDR1 is SGDLS and CDR2 YYNGEE. With V trimmed by 4 bases and J by 5 bases, 5 bases remained unmatched. Here the CDR3 DNA reads TGTGCCAGCAGCCTACTAGCGGGAGGAATAGATACGCAGTATTTT. Translation gives CASSLLAGGIDTQYF.

The chain carries TRBV9 and TRBJ2-3; 9 bases align to TRBD1. V was clipped by 0 bases and J by 4 bases; unmatched bases: 9. There are 17 residues in the CDR3. CDR1 is SGDLS and CDR2 is YYNGEE in the germline V gene. In nucleotides, the CDR3 is TGTGCCAGCAGCGTAGCTACCGGGACAGGGTACGCAGATACGCAGTATTTT. As protein: CASSVATGTGYADTQYF. The entire variable domain, with the rest obtained from reference TRBV9 and TRBJ2-3, is as follows: DSGVTQTPKHLITATGQRVTLRCSPRSGDLSVYWYQQSLDQGLQFLIQYYNGEERAKGNILERFSAQQFPDLHSELNLSSLELGDSALYFCASSVATGTGYADTQYFGPGTRLTVL.

This clone appeared a few times. The rearrangement uses TRBV10-3 and TRBJ2-6; D assignment may be TRBD1 or TRBD2 (5 bases each). The germline gives CDR1 ENHRY, CDR2 SYGVKD. This CDR3 is 17 amino acids long. V lost 3 bases and J lost 2, with 14 bases in between. CDR3 nucleotide sequence: TGTGCCATCAGTGAACGGGGTAGGACACCTGGGGCCAACGTCCTGACTTTC. Translated, it gives CAISERGRTPGANVLTF.

The J gene is TRBJ1-2, the V gene TRBV7-5; the table names TRBD1, a call not compared with the DNA. TRBV7-5 is a pseudogene segment. CDR3 size: 14 residues. The CDR3 bases are TGTGCCAGCAGCGCGGACAGGGGGCGTGAGGGCTACACCTTC. Its translation: CASSADRGREGYTF.

The sample holds a few counts of this clone. The genes are TRBV6-8 and TRBJ1-2, with 9 bases fitting TRBD1. CDR3 length: 17 amino acids. V lost 6 bases to trimming and J lost 3 bases; unmatched junction nucleotides: 14. Looked up from germline, CDR1 is MNHGY and CDR2 is SAAAGT. CDR3 protein: CASRSPGGTGRHYGYTF. DNA of the CDR3: TGTGCCAGCAGGAGCCCCGGGGGGACAGGGCGGCACTATGGCTACACCTTC.

Only one count was recorded for this clone. The chain couples TRBV5-1 to TRBJ2-5; D possibly corresponds to TRBD1 (5 bases). The germline V gene encodes CDR1 SGHRS and CDR2 YFSETQ. The CDR3 consists of 14 residues. Trimming took 2 bases from V and 1 from J, leaving 9 bases between them. The CDR3 region is CASSLQEIQETQYF. DNA of the CDR3: TGCGCCAGCAGCTTACAGGAAATCCAAGAGACCCAGTACTTC.

The chain has TRBV6-8 and TRBJ2-3; D is ambiguous. This CDR3 contains 15 residues. Looked up from germline, CDR1 is MNHGY and CDR2 is SAAAGT. Trimming shortened V by 0 bases and J by 2 bases, and 9 bases separated the two germline ends. The CDR3 nucleotides are TGTGCCAGCAGTTACTCGTTCGACTCCACAGATACGCAGTATTTT. Residues: CASSYSFDSTDTQYF.

This clone has just one count. This chain connects TRBV14 to TRBJ2-4; perhaps TRBD1 as D (7 bases). CDR3 length: 17 amino acids. The germline V gene encodes CDR1 SGHDN and CDR2 FVKESK. The V end was cut by 0 bases, the J end by 2 bases, with 14 bases between. The DNA for the CDR3 is TGTGCCAGCAGCCAAGATGACCCAGGGGGGACCAAAAACATTCAGTACTTC. Protein product: CASSQDDPGGTKNIQYF.

This clone was counted only a few times. The chain carries TRBV9 and TRBJ2-3; D is uncertain. Trimming left V 3 bases short and J 3 bases short, with 11 bases between. This CDR3 is built from 14 residues. In germline, CDR1 is SGDLS, CDR2 YYNGEE. CDR3 loop: CASSEGRRTDTQYF. The CDR3 nucleotides are TGTGCCAGCAGCGAGGGCAGGCGAACAGATACGCAGTATTTT.

This chain joins TRBV6-8 and TRBJ1-1; TRBD1 might be the D (6 bases). V was cut by 7 bases and J by 2 bases, with 26 bases left in between. The CDR3 covers 18 residues. Germline V CDR1 and CDR2: MNHGY, SAAAGT. CDR3 DNA: TGTGCCAGCACTCCCTCGACAGGCGCCCCTGGGGGAAACACTGAAGCTTTCTTT. It yields the protein CASTPSTGAPGGNTEAFF.

This sequence joins TRBV11-3 and TRBJ1-3, with a possible D match to TRBD1 (6 bases). Trimming removed 4 bases from V and 3 bases from J, with 10 bases in between. The CDR3 contains 14 residues. From germline, CDR1 is SGHNT and CDR2 YENEEA. CDR3 amino acids: CASSSTGIGNTIYF. CDR3 nucleotide sequence: TGTGCCAGCAGCTCAACAGGGATTGGAAACACCATATATTTT. Full variable domain (rest looked up from reference TRBV11-3 and TRBJ1-3): EAGVVQSPRYKIIEKKQPVAFWCNPISGHNTLYWYLQNLGQGPELLIRYENEEAVDDSQLPKDRFSAERLKGVDSTLKIQPAELGDSAVYLCASSSTGIGNTIYFGEGSWLTVV.

The chain has TRBV19 and TRBJ2-7; D is perhaps TRBD2 (6 bases). The CDR3 consists of 14 residues. Trimming shortened V by 5 bases and J by 1 base, and 12 bases separated the two germline ends. In germline, CDR1 is LNHDA, CDR2 SQIVND (reference sequence). CDR3 loop: CASSAGWGSYEQYF. CDR3 bases: TGTGCCAGTAGTGCGGGGTGGGGATCCTACGAGCAGTACTTC. Full variable domain (outside the CDR3, taken from reference TRBV19 and TRBJ2-7): DGGITQSPKYLFRKEGQNVTLSCEQNLNHDAMYWYRQDPGQGLRLIYYSQIVNDFQKGDIAEGYSVSREKKESFPLTVTSAQKNPTAFYLCASSAGWGSYEQYFGPGTRLTVT.

In this sample, this clone is medium-sized. V is TRBV11-3 and J is TRBJ1-1, with a tentative D call TRBD1 (5 bases). This CDR3 has 14 amino acids. V gave up 8 bases and J gave up 4 bases, with 17 bases separating them. From germline, CDR1 is SGHNT and CDR2 YENEEA. The CDR3 spells CASLDWDLRTEAFF. DNA of the CDR3: TGTGCCAGCCTTGACTGGGACCTTCGCACTGAAGCTTTCTTT.

This clone came up a few times. The genes are TRBV6-8 and TRBJ1-1; no reliable D call. Germline values: CDR1 MNHGY, CDR2 SAAAGT. The CDR3 runs to 13 residues. V gave up 5 bases and J gave up 1 base, with 8 bases separating them. CDR3 amino acids: CASSVEENTEAFF. The CDR3 nucleotides read TGTGCCAGCAGTGTCGAGGAGAACACTGAAGCTTTCTTT.

This chain joins TRBV30 and TRBJ1-2; no clear D. This CDR3 is 11 amino acids long. V gave up 2 bases and J gave up 8 bases, with 9 bases separating them. Per germline, CDR1 GTSNPN and CDR2 SVGIG (reference sequence). CDR3 nucleotide sequence: TGTGCCTGGAGTTCGTCAACCGGCTACACCTTC. Translated, it gives CAWSSSTGYTF.

This clone appeared a few times. The rearrangement joins TRBV28 to TRBJ2-7, with 9 bases identical to TRBD1. The CDR3 has 14 residues. The junction had 5 bases not matched to a gene; V was cut back by 2 bases and J by 6 bases. Germline CDR1 reads MDHEN; CDR2 reads SYDVKM. CDR3 sequence (DNA): TGTGCCAGCAGTTTAGGGACAGGGAATCTCGAGCAGTACTTC. Translated: CASSLGTGNLEQYF.

V is TRBV29-1 and J is TRBJ2-2, with TRBD2 matching over 7 bases. CDR1 is SQVTM, CDR2 ANQGSEA, per germline. The V and J ends lost 8 bases and 3 bases, in that order; junction bases with no gene match: 6. The CDR3 covers 13 residues. The CDR3 protein is CSTRDYYTGELFF. The CDR3 nucleotides are TGCAGCACCCGGGACTATTACACCGGGGAGCTGTTTTTT.

The chain joins TRBV12-5 to TRBJ1-5; D ambiguous. Per germline, CDR1 LGHNT and CDR2 FRNRAP. This CDR3 contains 14 residues. Deletions cut 9 bases from V and 6 bases from J, with 18 bases between. CDR3 loop: CARPRDGWGQPQHF. The DNA of the CDR3 is TGTGCTAGGCCAAGGGATGGTTGGGGTCAGCCCCAGCATTTT.

This chain links TRBV19 with TRBJ1-1, with a tentative D call TRBD1 (6 bases). CDR3 length equals 15 residues. Germline loops: CDR1 LNHDA, CDR2 SQIVND (reference sequence). V was cut by 7 bases and J by 1 base, with 16 bases left in between. The CDR3 loop is CASMGQGIPNTEAFF. CDR3 nucleotide sequence: TGTGCCAGTATGGGGCAGGGGATCCCGAACACTGAAGCTTTCTTT.

V is TRBV19 and J is TRBJ2-1; 13 bases match TRBD2. The CDR3 is 16 residues long. CDR1 is LNHDA and CDR2 is SQIVND in the germline V gene (reference sequence). V lost 6 bases and J lost 5; bases outside the gene matches: 7. The CDR3 nucleotides are TGTGCCAGTAGGCGGACTAGCGGGAGTGGCAACAATGAGCAGTTCTTC. This gives the protein CASRRTSGSGNNEQFF.

By its share, this clone is hyperexpanded. V usage is TRBV6-8 and J usage is TRBJ2-2, with unresolved D. The germline V gene encodes CDR1 MNHGY and CDR2 SAAAGT. Trimming stripped 2 bases from V and 3 bases from J, with 4 bases between. The CDR3 sequence is 13 residues long. The CDR3 region is CASSYVYTGELFF. For the CDR3, the DNA is TGTGCCAGCAGTTACGTTTACACCGGGGAGCTGTTTTTT.

Only a few counts were recorded for this clone. The chain couples TRBV6-8 to TRBJ2-1; 10 bases line up with TRBD2. The CDR3 is 16 amino acids. The ends lost 8 bases at V and 5 bases at J; junction bases unmatched: 12. CDR1 and CDR2 from the germline V gene are MNHGY and SAAAGT. The CDR3 nucleotides are TGTGCCAGCGTTCTAGCGGGAGTGTCCGGTGACAATGAGCAGTTCTTC. Amino acids: CASVLAGVSGDNEQFF.

In its sample, this clone was seen a few times. CDR3 protein: CASSYSADGRANTGELFF. The CDR3 region has the DNA TGTGCCAGCAGTTACTCGGCGGATGGGAGGGCCAACACCGGGGAGCTGTTTTTT. The chain couples TRBV6-8 to TRBJ2-2; 7 bases line up with TRBD2. The CDR3 runs 18 residues. Germline CDR1 MNHGY, CDR2 SAAAGT. With 0 bases clipped from V and 2 bases from J, the junction kept 9 bases outside the gene matches.

This clone was recorded a few times. This chain uses TRBV1 with TRBJ2-1. TRBV1 is an annotated pseudogene. This CDR3 contains 13 residues. The CDR3: CASSQEGWDEQFF. The CDR3 nucleotides are TGCGCCAGCAGCCAAGAAGGCTGGGATGAGCAGTTCTTC.

V and J are TRBV19 and TRBJ2-5; 12 bases match TRBD2. CDR1 and CDR2 from the germline V gene are LNHDA and SQIVND (reference sequence). V shed 5 bases and J 4 bases; nucleotides not matched to a gene: 11. The CDR3 runs to 17 residues. CDR3 protein: CASSVLAGGHWVETQYF. The DNA for the CDR3 is TGTGCCAGTAGTGTACTAGCGGGAGGACATTGGGTAGAGACCCAGTACTTC.

The table lists this clone with a count of one. The chain has TRBV18 and TRBJ2-7; possibly TRBD1 or TRBD2 for D (5 bases each). The CDR3 length is 14 residues. CDR1 and CDR2 from the germline V gene are KGHSH and LQKENI. The V gene lost 3 bases and the J gene lost 5 bases, with 14 bases spanning the gap. CDR3 in amino acids: CASSPRGGENEQYF. In nucleotides, the CDR3 is TGTGCCAGCTCACCGAGGGGTGGGGAGAACGAGCAGTACTTC.

This clone was detected a few times. This chain uses TRBV6-7 with TRBJ1-2; perhaps TRBD1 as D (5 bases). TRBV6-7 is treated as an ORF (open reading frame) with a function not yet certain. Deletions cut 10 bases from V and 1 base from J, with 13 bases between. There are 13 residues in the CDR3. CDR3 nucleotides: TGTGCCACCTGGGACGGCATTAACTATGGCTACACCTTC. Amino acid sequence: CATWDGINYGYTF.

V is TRBV6-8 and J is TRBJ2-1; TRBD1 agrees at 9 bases. The CDR3 is 13 amino acids. V was clipped by 7 bases and J by 8 bases; unmatched bases: 6. Germline assignment: CDR1 MNHGY and CDR2 SAAAGT. The chain's CDR3 is CASTSDRGHEQFF. The CDR3 nucleotides are TGTGCCAGCACCTCGGACAGGGGCCATGAGCAGTTCTTC.

This clone is classed as medium-sized. This chain connects TRBV4-1 to TRBJ2-1; a weak D match, TRBD1 (5 bases). From germline, CDR1 is MGHRA and CDR2 YSYEKL. The CDR3 covers 15 residues. The germline V and J ends were trimmed by 1 base and 6 bases, with 13 bases remaining between them. In nucleotides, the CDR3 is TGCGCCAGCAGCCAAGGTCAGGGTCCCGTCAATGAGCAGTTCTTC. It translates to CASSQGQGPVNEQFF.